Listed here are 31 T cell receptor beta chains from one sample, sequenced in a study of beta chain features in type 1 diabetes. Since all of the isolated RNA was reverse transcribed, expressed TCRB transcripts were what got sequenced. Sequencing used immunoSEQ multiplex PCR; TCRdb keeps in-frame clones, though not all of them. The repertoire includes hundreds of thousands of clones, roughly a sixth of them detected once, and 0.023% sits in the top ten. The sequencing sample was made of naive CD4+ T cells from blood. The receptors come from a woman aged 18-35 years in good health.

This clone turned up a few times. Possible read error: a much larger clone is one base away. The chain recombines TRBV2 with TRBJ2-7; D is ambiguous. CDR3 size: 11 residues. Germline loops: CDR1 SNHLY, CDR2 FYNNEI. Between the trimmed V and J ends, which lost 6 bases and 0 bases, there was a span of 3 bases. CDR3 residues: CASRASYEQYF. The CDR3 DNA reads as TGTGCCAGCAGGGCCTCCTACGAGCAGTACTTC.

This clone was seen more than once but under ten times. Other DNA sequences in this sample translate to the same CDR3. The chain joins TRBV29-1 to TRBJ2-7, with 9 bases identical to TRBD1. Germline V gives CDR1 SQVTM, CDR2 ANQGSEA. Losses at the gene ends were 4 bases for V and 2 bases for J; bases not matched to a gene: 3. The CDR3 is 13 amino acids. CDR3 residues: CSVAGQGTYEQYF. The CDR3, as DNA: TGCAGCGTTGCGGGACAGGGCACCTACGAGCAGTACTTC.

CDR3 in DNA: TGTGCCAGCTACCCCCCGGACAGGCCGTACACAGATACGCAGTATTTT. It specifies CASYPPDRPYTDTQYF. The chain recombines TRBV7-3 with TRBJ2-3, with 7 bases aligning to TRBD1. V shed 8 bases and J 2 bases; nucleotides not matched to a gene: 13. The CDR3 is made up of 16 amino acids. Looked up from germline, CDR1 is SGHTA and CDR2 is FQGTGA.

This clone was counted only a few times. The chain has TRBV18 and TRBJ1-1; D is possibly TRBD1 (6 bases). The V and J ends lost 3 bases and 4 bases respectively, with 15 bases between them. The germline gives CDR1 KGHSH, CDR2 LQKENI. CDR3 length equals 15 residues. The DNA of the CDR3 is TGTGCCAGCTCACCTCCCCCGACAGGCCTCACTGAAGCTTTCTTT. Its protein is CASSPPPTGLTEAFF.

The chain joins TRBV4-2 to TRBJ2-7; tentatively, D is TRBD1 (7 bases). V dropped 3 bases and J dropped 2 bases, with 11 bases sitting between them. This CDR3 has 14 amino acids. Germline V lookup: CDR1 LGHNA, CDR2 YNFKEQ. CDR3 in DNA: TGTGCCAGCAGCCAGGCGGGACAGACCTACGAGCAGTACTTC. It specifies CASSQAGQTYEQYF.

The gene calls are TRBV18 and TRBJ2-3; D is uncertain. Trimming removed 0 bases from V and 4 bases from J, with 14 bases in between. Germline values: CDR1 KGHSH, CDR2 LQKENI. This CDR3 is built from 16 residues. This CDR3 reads CASSPPESRIADTQYF. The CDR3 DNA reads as TGTGCCAGCTCACCACCGGAAAGCAGAATTGCAGATACGCAGTATTTT.

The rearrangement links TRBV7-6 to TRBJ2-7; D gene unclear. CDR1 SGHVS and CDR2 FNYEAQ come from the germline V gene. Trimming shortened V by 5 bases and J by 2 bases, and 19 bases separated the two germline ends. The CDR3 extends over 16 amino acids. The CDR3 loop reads CASSLKGSGTTYEQYF. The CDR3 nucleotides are TGTGCCAGCAGCCTAAAAGGTTCGGGCACAACCTACGAGCAGTACTTC.

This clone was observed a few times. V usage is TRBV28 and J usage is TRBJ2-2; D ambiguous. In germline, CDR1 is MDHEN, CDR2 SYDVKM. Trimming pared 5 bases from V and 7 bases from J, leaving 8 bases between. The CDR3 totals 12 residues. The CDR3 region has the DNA TGTGCCAGCAGTCCGCCCTACGGGGAGCTGTTTTTT. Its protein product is CASSPPYGELFF.

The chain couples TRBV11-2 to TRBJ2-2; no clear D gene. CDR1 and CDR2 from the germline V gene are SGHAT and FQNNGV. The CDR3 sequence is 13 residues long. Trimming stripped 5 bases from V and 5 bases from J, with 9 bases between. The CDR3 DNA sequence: TGTGCCAGCAGCCAACCCCTGACCGGGGAGCTGTTTTTT. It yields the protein CASSQPLTGELFF.

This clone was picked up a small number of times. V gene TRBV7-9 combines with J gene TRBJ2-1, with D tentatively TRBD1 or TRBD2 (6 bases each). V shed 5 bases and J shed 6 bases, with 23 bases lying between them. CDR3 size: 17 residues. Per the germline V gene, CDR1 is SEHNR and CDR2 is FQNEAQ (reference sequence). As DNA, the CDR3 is TGTGCCAGCAGCATCCACTTAGGCAGGGGACTCTCCAATGAGCAGTTCTTC. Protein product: CASSIHLGRGLSNEQFF.

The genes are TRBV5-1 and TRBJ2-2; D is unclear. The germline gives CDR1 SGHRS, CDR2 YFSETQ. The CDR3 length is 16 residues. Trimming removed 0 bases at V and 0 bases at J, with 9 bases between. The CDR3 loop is CASSLAVIANTGELFF. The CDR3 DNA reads TGCGCCAGCAGCTTGGCAGTGATAGCGAACACCGGGGAGCTGTTTTTT.

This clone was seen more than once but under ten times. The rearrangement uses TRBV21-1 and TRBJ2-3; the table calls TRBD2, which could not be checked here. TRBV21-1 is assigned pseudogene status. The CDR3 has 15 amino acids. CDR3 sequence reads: CASSKSSGSLDTQYF. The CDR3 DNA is TGTGCCAGCAGCAAATCGTCCGGGTCCCTAGATACGCAGTATTTT.

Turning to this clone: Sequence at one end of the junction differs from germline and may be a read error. This chain's CDR3 is CASSSSGTKETQYF. In DNA, the CDR3 is TGTGCTAGCAGCTCCTCCGGGACAAAAGAGACCCAGTACTTC. J is TRBJ2-5 and V is TRBV7-7; possibly TRBD1 for D (6 bases). CDR3 length equals 14 residues. The germline CDR1 and CDR2 sequences are SSHAT and FNYEAQ (reference sequence).

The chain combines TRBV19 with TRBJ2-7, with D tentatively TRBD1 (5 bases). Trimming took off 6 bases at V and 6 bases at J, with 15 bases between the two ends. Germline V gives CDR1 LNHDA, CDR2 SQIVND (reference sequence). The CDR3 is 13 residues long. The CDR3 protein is CASSPQGWSEQYF. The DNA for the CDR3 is TGTGCCAGTAGCCCGCAGGGTTGGAGCGAGCAGTACTTC.

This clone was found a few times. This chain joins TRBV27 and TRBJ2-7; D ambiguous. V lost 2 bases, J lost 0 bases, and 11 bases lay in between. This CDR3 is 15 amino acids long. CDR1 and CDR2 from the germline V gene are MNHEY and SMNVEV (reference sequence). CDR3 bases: TGTGCCAGCAGTTTACTGGTTGGAAGCTCCTACGAGCAGTACTTC. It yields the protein CASSLLVGSSYEQYF.

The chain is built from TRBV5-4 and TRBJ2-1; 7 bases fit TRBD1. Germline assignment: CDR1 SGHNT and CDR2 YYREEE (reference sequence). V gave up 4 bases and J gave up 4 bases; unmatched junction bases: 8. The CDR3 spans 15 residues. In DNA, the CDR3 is TGTGCCAGCAGCCTCGGGACAGTAACTTACAATGAGCAGTTCTTC. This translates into CASSLGTVTYNEQFF.

In nucleotides, the CDR3 is TGTGCCAGCAGTTCCGGGATTAACTATGGCTACACCTTC. It translates to CASSSGINYGYTF. This chain uses TRBV28 with TRBJ1-2; the D is unclear. The CDR3 spans 13 residues. The V and J ends lost 4 bases and 1 base respectively, with 7 bases between them. The germline V gene encodes CDR1 MDHEN and CDR2 SYDVKM.

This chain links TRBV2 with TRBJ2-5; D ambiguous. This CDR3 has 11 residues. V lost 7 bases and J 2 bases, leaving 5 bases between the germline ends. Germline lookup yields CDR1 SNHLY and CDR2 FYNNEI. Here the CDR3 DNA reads TGTGCCAGCATGAGTCAAGAGACCCAGTACTTC. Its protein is CASMSQETQYF.

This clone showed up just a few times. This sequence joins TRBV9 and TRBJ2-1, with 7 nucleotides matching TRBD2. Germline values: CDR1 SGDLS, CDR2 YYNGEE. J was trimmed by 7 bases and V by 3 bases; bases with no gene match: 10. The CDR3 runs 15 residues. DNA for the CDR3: TGTGCCAGCAGCGCCATGGGAGGGCCTGCGAATGAGCAGTTCTTC. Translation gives CASSAMGGPANEQFF.

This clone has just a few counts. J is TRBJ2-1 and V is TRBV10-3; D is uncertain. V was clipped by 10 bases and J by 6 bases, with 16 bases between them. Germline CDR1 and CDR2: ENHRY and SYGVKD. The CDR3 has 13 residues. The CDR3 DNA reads TGTGCCACCTCGTACCCGGCCCTCAATGAGCAGTTCTTC. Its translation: CATSYPALNEQFF.

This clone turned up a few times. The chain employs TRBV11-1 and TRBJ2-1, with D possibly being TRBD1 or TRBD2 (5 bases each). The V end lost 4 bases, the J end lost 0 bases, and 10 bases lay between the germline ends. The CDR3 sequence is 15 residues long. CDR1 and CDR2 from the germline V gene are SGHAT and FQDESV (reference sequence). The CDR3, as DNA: TGTGCCAGCAGCTCTGGGGGTGGCTCCTACAATGAGCAGTTCTTC. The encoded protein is CASSSGGGSYNEQFF.

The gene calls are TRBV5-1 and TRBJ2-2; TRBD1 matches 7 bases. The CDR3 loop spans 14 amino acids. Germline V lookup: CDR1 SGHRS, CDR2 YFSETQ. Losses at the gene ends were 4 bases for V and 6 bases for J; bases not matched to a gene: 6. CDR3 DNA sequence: TGCGCCAGCAGCGACCGAGGGGGCTCCGGGGAGCTGTTTTTT. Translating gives CASSDRGGSGELFF.

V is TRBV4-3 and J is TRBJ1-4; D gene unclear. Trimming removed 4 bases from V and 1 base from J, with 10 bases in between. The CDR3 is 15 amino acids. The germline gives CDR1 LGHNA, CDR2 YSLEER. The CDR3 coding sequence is TGCGCCAGCAGCCGAAGGACGGGAACTAATGAAAAACTGTTTTTT. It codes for CASSRRTGTNEKLFF.

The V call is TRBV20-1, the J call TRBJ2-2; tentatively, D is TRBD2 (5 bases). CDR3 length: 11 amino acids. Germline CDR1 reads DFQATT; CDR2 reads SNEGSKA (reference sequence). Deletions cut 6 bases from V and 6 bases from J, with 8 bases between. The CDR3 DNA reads TGCAGTGCCGGAGGTGCCGGGGAGCTGTTTTTT. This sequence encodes CSAGGAGELFF.

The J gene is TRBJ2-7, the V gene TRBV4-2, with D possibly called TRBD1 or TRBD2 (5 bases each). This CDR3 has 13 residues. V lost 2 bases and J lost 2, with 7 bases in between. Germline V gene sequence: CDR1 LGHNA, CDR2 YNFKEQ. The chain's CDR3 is CASSQQGAYEQYF. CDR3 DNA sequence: TGTGCCAGCAGCCAACAGGGAGCCTACGAGCAGTACTTC.

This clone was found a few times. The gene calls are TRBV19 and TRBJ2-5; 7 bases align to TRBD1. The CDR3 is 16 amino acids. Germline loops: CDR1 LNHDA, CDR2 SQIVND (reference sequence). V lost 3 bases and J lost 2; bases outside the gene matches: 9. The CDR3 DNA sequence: TGTGCCAGTAGTATCGGGCGACAGGGACCTCAAGAGACCCAGTACTTC. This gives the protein CASSIGRQGPQETQYF. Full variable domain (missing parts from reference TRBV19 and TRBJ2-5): DGGITQSPKYLFRKEGQNVTLSCEQNLNHDAMYWYRQDPGQGLRLIYYSQIVNDFQKGDIAEGYSVSREKKESFPLTVTSAQKNPTAFYLCASSIGRQGPQETQYFGPGTRLLVL.

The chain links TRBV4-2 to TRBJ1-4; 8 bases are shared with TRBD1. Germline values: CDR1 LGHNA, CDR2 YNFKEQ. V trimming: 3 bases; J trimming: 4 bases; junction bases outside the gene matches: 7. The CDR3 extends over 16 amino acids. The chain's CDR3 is CASSHLQGADNEKLFF. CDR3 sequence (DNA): TGTGCCAGCAGCCACCTCCAGGGGGCCGATAATGAAAAACTGTTTTTT.

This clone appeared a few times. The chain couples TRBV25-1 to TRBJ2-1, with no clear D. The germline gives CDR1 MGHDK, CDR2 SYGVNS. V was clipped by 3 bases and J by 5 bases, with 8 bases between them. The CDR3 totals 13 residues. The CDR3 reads CASSDFKDNEQFF. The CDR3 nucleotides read TGTGCCAGCAGTGACTTCAAGGACAATGAGCAGTTCTTC.

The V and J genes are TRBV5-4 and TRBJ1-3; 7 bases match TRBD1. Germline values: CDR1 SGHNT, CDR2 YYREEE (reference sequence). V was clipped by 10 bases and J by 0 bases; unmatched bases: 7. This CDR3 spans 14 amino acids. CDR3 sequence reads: CAARDRASGNTIYF. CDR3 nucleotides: TGTGCCGCCCGAGACAGGGCCTCTGGAAACACCATATATTTT.

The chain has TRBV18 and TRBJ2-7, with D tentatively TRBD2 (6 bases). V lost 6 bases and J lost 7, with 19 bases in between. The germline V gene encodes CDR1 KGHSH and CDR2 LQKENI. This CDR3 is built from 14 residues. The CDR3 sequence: CASSILATLGEQYF. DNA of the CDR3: TGTGCCAGCTCTATTCTAGCGACCCTGGGGGAGCAGTACTTC.

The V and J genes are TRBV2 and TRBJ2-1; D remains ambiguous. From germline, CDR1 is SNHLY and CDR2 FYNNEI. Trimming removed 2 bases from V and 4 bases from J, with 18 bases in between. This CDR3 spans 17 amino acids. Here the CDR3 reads CASSEFAGLLGYNEQFF. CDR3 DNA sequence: TGTGCCAGCAGTGAATTTGCCGGTCTCCTAGGGTACAATGAGCAGTTCTTC. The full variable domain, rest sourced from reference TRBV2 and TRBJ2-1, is EPEVTQTPSHQVTQMGQEVILRCVPISNHLYFYWYRQILGQKVEFLVSFYNNEISEKSEIFDDQFSVERPDGSNFTLKIRSTKLEDSAMYFCASSEFAGLLGYNEQFFGPGTRLTVL.